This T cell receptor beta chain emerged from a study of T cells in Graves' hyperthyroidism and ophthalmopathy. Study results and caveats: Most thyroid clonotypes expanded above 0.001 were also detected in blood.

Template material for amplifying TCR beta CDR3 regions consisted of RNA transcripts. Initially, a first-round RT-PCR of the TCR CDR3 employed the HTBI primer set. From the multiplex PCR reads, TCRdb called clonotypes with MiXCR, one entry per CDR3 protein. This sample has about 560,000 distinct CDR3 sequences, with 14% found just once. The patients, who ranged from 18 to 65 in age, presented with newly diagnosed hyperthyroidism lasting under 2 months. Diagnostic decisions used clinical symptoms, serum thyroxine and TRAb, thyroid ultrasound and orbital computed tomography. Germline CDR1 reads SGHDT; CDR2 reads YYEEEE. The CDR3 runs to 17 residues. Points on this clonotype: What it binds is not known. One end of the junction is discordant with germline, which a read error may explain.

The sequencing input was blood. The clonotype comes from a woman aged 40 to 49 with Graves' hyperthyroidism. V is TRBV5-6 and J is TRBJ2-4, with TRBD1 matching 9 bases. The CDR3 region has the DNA TGTGCCAGCAGCTTGCCGGGACAGGGTTGGGGCAAAAACACTCAGTACTTC. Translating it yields CASSLPGQGWGKNTQYF.